This TCR beta chain stems from a study of neurological immune-mediated disorders. Study-level points and caveats: HTLV-1-associated myelopathy had the most TCR clonal expansion, whereas multiple sclerosis had the least (lower than in healthy controls). Among expanded clones, no CDR3 amino acid sequences were shared across subjects, a pattern suggesting private repertoires in all groups.

The CDR3 sequence is 12 residues long. Germline CDR1 reads LGHDT; CDR2 reads YNNKEL (reference sequence). Trimming shortened V by 5 bases and J by 5 bases, and 9 bases separated the two germline ends. The cDNA came from 5'RACE, which used 10-nucleotide random UMIs. TCRdb analysed the 5' RACE reads with MiXCR anew, one entry per CDR3 protein. The profile shows some 30,000 distinct CDR3 sequences, about 15% of them singletons. The time point was: technical triplicate 3. Each sorted-subset library came from 1 million CD4+ or CD8+ T cells. This clonotype was seen repeatedly, ten times or more. Its antigen is unidentified.

The chain carries TRBV3-1 and TRBJ2-5; D is uncertain. This clonotype was obtained from a female donor with HTLV-1-associated myelopathy (HAM/TSP). Sequencing used CD4+ T cells from blood. Here the CDR3 DNA reads TGTGCCAGCAGCAGGGTGTCGGAGACCCAGTACTTC. Its protein is CASSRVSETQYF.